This TCR beta chain was identified in a study of T-cell reconstitution after alpha-beta-depleted transplantation in children. This clonotype showed up many times. It was with unique molecular identifiers that the TCRbeta library was prepared. TCRdb ran MiXCR on the PCR reads and lists one entry per CDR3 protein. The sample holds about 590,000 distinct CDR3 sequences; around 13% are singletons and the top ten take about 2.2%. CDR3 length: 13 residues. Germline V gene data show CDR1 as SQVTM and CDR2 as ANQGSEA. Between the trimmed V and J ends, which lost 5 bases and 5 bases, there was a span of 16 bases.

The chain joins TRBV29-1 to TRBJ2-7, with D maybe TRBD1 (5 bases). Here the sequenced sample was PBMCs, mostly from graft donor cells, taken 360 days after TCRalphabeta/CD19-depleted stem cell transplant. This clonotype was sampled from a male patient younger than 18 who had a stem cell transplant for acute myeloid leukemia, so the T cells may come from the graft donor. The CDR3 protein is CSVKGRAVDEQYF. DNA for the CDR3: TGCAGCGTTAAAGGCAGGGCAGTGGACGAGCAGTACTTC.